These 6 T cell receptor beta chains were all obtained from the same sample, sequenced in a study of T cell responses to AZD1222 COVID-19 vaccine. TCRdb's copy holds only in-frame clones and misses some; the assay was immunoSEQ multiplex PCR. The sample carries approximately 89,000 clones, 90% to 95% recorded once. Here the sequenced sample was peripheral blood, taken 28 days after the second AZD1222 dose. The receptors originated from an adult who received the AZD1222 COVID-19 vaccine.

The rearrangement joins TRBV18 to TRBJ2-7, with TRBD1 identical over 11 bases. Germline V CDR1 and CDR2: KGHSH, LQKENI. Losses at the gene ends were 3 bases for V and 6 bases for J; bases not matched to a gene: 7. The CDR3 is 15 residues long. CDR3 sequence (DNA): TGTGCCAGCTCACCGATCGGGGACAGGGGGTTCGAGCAGTACTTC. Its translation: CASSPIGDRGFEQYF.

The chain employs TRBV5-1 and TRBJ2-5; 10 positions agree with TRBD1. Germline CDR1 is SGHRS and CDR2 is YFSETQ. Trimming removed 4 bases from V and 1 base from J; junction bases left unmatched: 7. This CDR3 contains 16 residues. CDR3 sequence reads: CASSPGRTGGQETQYF. The DNA of the CDR3 is TGCGCCAGCAGCCCGGGACGGACAGGGGGCCAAGAGACCCAGTACTTC.

This clone was seen a few times. The rearrangement uses TRBV2 and TRBJ1-5; a possible D gene is TRBD1 (5 bases). V lost 2 bases to trimming and J lost 9 bases, with 17 bases between them. CDR3 length: 15 residues. Germline V CDR1 and CDR2: SNHLY, FYNNEI. In nucleotides, the CDR3 is TGTGCCAGCAGTGAAATTGCAGGGCTGGAAGGGCCCCAGCATTTT. It yields the protein CASSEIAGLEGPQHF.

This chain uses TRBV18 with TRBJ1-2, with unresolved D. V was trimmed by 0 bases and J by 5 bases, leaving 22 bases between them. CDR3 length: 18 residues. CDR1 KGHSH and CDR2 LQKENI come from the germline V gene. The CDR3 region is CASSPPVGSPFNRYGYTF. The CDR3 DNA reads TGTGCCAGCTCACCACCGGTAGGATCCCCCTTTAACCGTTATGGCTACACCTTC. The full variable domain, its missing parts supplied by reference TRBV18 and TRBJ1-2, is NAGVMQNPRHLVRRRGQEARLRCSPMKGHSHVYWYRQLPEEGLKFMVYLQKENIIDESGMPKERFSAEFPKEGPSILRIQQVVRGDSAAYFCASSPPVGSPFNRYGYTFGSGTRLTVV.

The CDR3 sequence is CASTETKTSGEVREQYF. In nucleotides, the CDR3 is TGTGCCAGCACCGAAACTAAGACTAGCGGGGAAGTCCGCGAGCAGTACTTC. The chain employs TRBV27 and TRBJ2-7, with TRBD2 identical over 11 bases. V trimming: 7 bases; J trimming: 6 bases; junction bases outside the gene matches: 17. The CDR3 is 17 amino acids. The germline CDR1 and CDR2 sequences are MNHEY and SMNVEV (reference sequence).

The chain joins TRBV5-4 to TRBJ2-5; D is unclear. The V gene lost 0 bases and the J gene lost 0 bases, with 6 bases spanning the gap. Germline loops: CDR1 SGHNT, CDR2 YYREEE (reference sequence). The CDR3 spans 14 residues. The CDR3 protein is CASSLDSHQETQYF. In DNA, the CDR3 is TGTGCCAGCAGCTTGGACTCCCACCAAGAGACCCAGTACTTC.